The 27 T cell receptor beta chains in this list originate from one sample, sequenced in a study of shared clonotypes between healthy human individuals. This table comes from immunoSEQ multiplex PCR, and its TCRdb copy is limited to in-frame clones, with some not included. This table holds about 1 million clones, about 70% found once. Material for sequencing was memory CD4+ T cells sorted from blood. Subset described: CD45RA-negative fraction. All receptors come from a man aged 18 to 29 in good health.

The chain has TRBV7-6 and TRBJ2-5; D call uncertain. V was shortened by 4 bases and J by 1 base, with 10 bases between the two germline ends. CDR1 and CDR2 (germline): SGHVS, FNYEAQ. The CDR3 consists of 14 residues. CDR3 sequence: CASSSYTGQETQYF. The CDR3 DNA reads TGTGCCAGCAGCTCCTACACGGGCCAAGAGACCCAGTACTTC.

With regard to this clone: Its ends do not fully match the called genes, so a read error is possible. The sample contains more than one DNA sequence encoding this CDR3. V gene TRBV7-7 combines with J gene TRBJ2-1; 7 bases are shared with TRBD1. CDR1 is SSHAT, CDR2 FNYEAQ, per germline (reference sequence). The length of the CDR3 is 13 residues. CDR3 sequence: CASSLDRYNEQFF. In DNA, the CDR3 is TGTGCTAGCAGCCTGGACAGGTACAATGAGCAGTTCTTC.

The rearrangement joins TRBV5-4 to TRBJ2-2, with D perhaps given as TRBD1 or TRBD2 (6 bases each). V was clipped by 1 base and J by 7 bases, with 11 bases between them. CDR1 and CDR2 from the germline V gene are SGHNT and YYREEE (reference sequence). The CDR3 is 14 amino acids. The CDR3 DNA reads TGTGCCAGCAGCTTGAAGGGGGAGGTCGGGGAGCTGTTTTTT. Protein product: CASSLKGEVGELFF.

The CDR3 DNA follows: TGTGCCAGCAGCTTGACCCGTGATCAGCCCCAGCATTTT. This translates into CASSLTRDQPQHF. The rearrangement links TRBV7-2 to TRBJ1-5; D remains ambiguous. The CDR3 has 13 residues. The V end was cut by 3 bases, the J end by 5 bases, with 8 bases between. Germline CDR1 SGHTA, CDR2 FQGNSA.

V and J are TRBV5-1 and TRBJ2-5; D is undetermined. Between the trimmed V and J ends, which lost 0 bases and 2 bases, there was a span of 14 bases. This CDR3 has 16 residues. The germline gives CDR1 SGHRS, CDR2 YFSETQ. The DNA for the CDR3 is TGCGCCAGCAGCTTGGCTACTTCGGGCATTCAAGAGACCCAGTACTTC. Translated: CASSLATSGIQETQYF.

The rearrangement uses TRBV29-1 and TRBJ1-2; D perhaps matches TRBD1 (5 bases). The CDR3 runs 11 residues. V dropped 4 bases and J dropped 8 bases, with 11 bases sitting between them. Germline lookup yields CDR1 SQVTM and CDR2 ANQGSEA. The CDR3 region is CSVGGLGGYTF. CDR3 DNA sequence: TGCAGCGTTGGGGGGTTGGGAGGCTACACCTTC.

The chain joins TRBV4-2 to TRBJ1-6; 8 nucleotides match TRBD1. The CDR3 loop spans 15 amino acids. Germline values: CDR1 LGHNA, CDR2 YNFKEQ. The V gene end was trimmed by 1 base and the J gene end by 10 bases; junction bases not matched to a gene: 6. CDR3 loop: CASSQAHRGESPLHF. Here the CDR3 DNA reads TGTGCCAGCAGCCAAGCTCACAGGGGGGAATCACCCCTCCACTTT.

The chain links TRBV10-3 to TRBJ2-2; the D is unclear. Trimming stripped 5 bases from V and 0 bases from J, with 10 bases between. Germline V gene sequence: CDR1 ENHRY, CDR2 SYGVKD. The CDR3 extends over 15 amino acids. The CDR3 DNA follows: TGTGCCATCAGTACAAATACAGCGAACACCGGGGAGCTGTTTTTT. Translating it yields CAISTNTANTGELFF.

The J gene is TRBJ2-1, the V gene TRBV6-6, with 8 bases fitting TRBD1. After removal of 3 bases from V and 7 bases from J, the junction contained 8 bases not matched to a gene. Germline CDR1 MNHNY, CDR2 SVGAGI (reference sequence). This CDR3 region has 15 residues. Here the CDR3 reads CASSYTGTGSNEQFF. CDR3 DNA sequence: TGTGCCAGCAGTTATACCGGGACAGGTTCAAATGAGCAGTTCTTC.

This rearrangement joins TRBV10-3 to TRBJ1-1; TRBD1 is a possible D gene (5 bases). CDR1 ENHRY and CDR2 SYGVKD come from the germline V gene. V lost 0 bases and J 1 base, leaving 15 bases between the germline ends. CDR3 length equals 17 residues. The CDR3 protein is CAISESRPGLQNTEAFF. The CDR3 DNA reads as TGTGCCATCAGTGAGTCGAGGCCGGGACTCCAGAACACTGAAGCTTTCTTT.

The chain couples TRBV2 to TRBJ1-1; D is perhaps TRBD1 (5 bases). The CDR3 runs to 15 residues. Trimming pared 7 bases from V and 5 bases from J, leaving 20 bases between. The germline V gene has CDR1 SNHLY and CDR2 FYNNEI. CDR3: CASTAQGGGSTEAFF. The CDR3 coding sequence is TGTGCCAGCACTGCCCAGGGCGGGGGAAGTACTGAAGCTTTCTTT.

Many counts were recorded for this clone. V usage is TRBV4-1 and J usage is TRBJ2-7; D remains unclear. This CDR3 comprises 14 residues. V lost 4 bases and J 6 bases, leaving 16 bases between the germline ends. Per germline, CDR1 MGHRA and CDR2 YSYEKL. CDR3 bases: TGCGCCAGCAGCCCAGAGGTTAGACTGGGCGAGCAGTACTTC. This gives the protein CASSPEVRLGEQYF.

The chain recombines TRBV9 with TRBJ2-6; 7 nucleotides align to TRBD2. The CDR3 is 19 residues long. The trim removed 4 bases at V and 1 base at J, leaving 14 bases unmatched. Germline CDR1 SGDLS, CDR2 YYNGEE. In DNA form, the CDR3 reads TGTGCCAGCAGCCGTAGAAGGGGAGGGAAGGAGTCTGGGGCCAACGTCCTGACTTTC. This codes for CASSRRRGGKESGANVLTF.

The V gene is TRBV19, the J gene TRBJ1-5; TRBD1 agrees at 9 bases. CDR3 length: 15 residues. Trimming removed 7 bases from V and 3 bases from J; junction bases left unmatched: 7. Germline CDR1 is LNHDA and CDR2 is SQIVND (reference sequence). The CDR3 protein is CASTRYRGPNQPQHF. The DNA of the CDR3 is TGTGCCAGTACCAGATACAGGGGGCCCAATCAGCCCCAGCATTTT.

This clone was detected a few times. V usage is TRBV18 and J usage is TRBJ2-5; a weak D match, TRBD2 (5 bases). Germline-derived CDR1 and CDR2 are KGHSH and LQKENI. The length of the CDR3 is 15 residues. V was cut by 0 bases and J by 1 base, with 9 bases left in between. CDR3 bases: TGTGCCAGCTCACCACCGTCCGGGGTCCAAGAGACCCAGTACTTC. Its protein is CASSPPSGVQETQYF.

This clone appeared many times. The chain couples TRBV7-2 to TRBJ2-7, with TRBD2 identical over 9 bases. CDR3 length equals 20 residues. Germline V CDR1 and CDR2: SGHTA, FQGNSA. V trimming: 0 bases; J trimming: 0 bases; junction bases outside the gene matches: 15. CDR3 sequence (DNA): TGTGCCAGCAGCTTAGCGGGGGTAGCGGGGGATTGGAGGAGCTCCTACGAGCAGTACTTC. Translating it yields CASSLAGVAGDWRSSYEQYF. Full variable domain (missing parts from reference TRBV7-2 and TRBJ2-7): GAGVSQSPSNKVTEKGKDVELRCDPISGHTALYWYRQSLGQGLEFLIYFQGNSAPDKSGLPSDRFSAERTGGSVSTLTIQRTQQEDSAVYLCASSLAGVAGDWRSSYEQYFGPGTRLTVT.

A remark on this clone: The identical CDR3 is also encoded by other nucleotide sequences in the sample. The CDR3 DNA follows: TGTGCCAGCAGCTCCTTAGCGGGGGGACCAGATACGCAGTATTTT. Amino acid sequence: CASSSLAGGPDTQYF. The rearrangement joins TRBV5-6 to TRBJ2-3, with TRBD2 identical over 10 bases. The CDR3 runs 15 residues. With V trimmed by 3 bases and J by 4 bases, 5 bases remained unmatched. Germline CDR1 reads SGHDT; CDR2 reads YYEEEE.

The V gene is TRBV28, the J gene TRBJ1-6, with TRBD1 as a possible D gene (5 bases). V was clipped by 1 base and J by 7 bases, with 8 bases between them. The CDR3 contains 14 residues. Germline V CDR1 and CDR2: MDHEN, SYDVKM. CDR3 region: CASSLFGGNSPLHF. CDR3 coding DNA: TGTGCCAGCAGTTTATTTGGGGGAAATTCACCCCTCCACTTT. Based on the CDR3 plus reference TRBV28 and TRBJ1-6, the full variable domain is DVKVTQSSRYLVKRTGEKVFLECVQDMDHENMFWYRQDPGLGLRLIYFSYDVKMKEKGDIPEGYSVSREKKERFSLILESASTNQTSMYLCASSLFGGNSPLHFGNGTRLTVT.

This sequence joins TRBV6-5 and TRBJ1-4; no clear D gene. This CDR3 is built from 14 residues. Trimming took 5 bases from V and 8 from J, leaving 15 bases between them. Per the germline V gene, CDR1 is MNHEY and CDR2 is SVGAGI. This CDR3 reads CASSEPPLVEKLFF. The CDR3 DNA sequence: TGTGCCAGCAGTGAGCCGCCGCTTGTGGAAAAACTGTTTTTT.

The chain uses TRBV19 and TRBJ1-1; D possibly corresponds to TRBD1 (6 bases). This CDR3 is built from 14 residues. V gave up 4 bases and J gave up 6 bases, with 15 bases separating them. Germline V CDR1 and CDR2: LNHDA, SQIVND (reference sequence). CDR3 sequence: CASSRAWGGAEAFF. The CDR3 DNA sequence: TGTGCCAGTAGTAGGGCTTGGGGGGGCGCTGAAGCTTTCTTT.

V is TRBV27 and J is TRBJ2-2, with 10 bases fitting TRBD2. With 5 bases clipped from V and 2 bases from J, the junction kept 5 bases outside the gene matches. Germline-derived CDR1 and CDR2 are MNHEY and SMNVEV (reference sequence). The CDR3 loop spans 16 amino acids. This CDR3 is CASSPSGRANTGELFF. CDR3 in DNA: TGTGCCAGCAGTCCAAGCGGGAGGGCCAACACCGGGGAGCTGTTTTTT.

This clone has only a few counts. The rearrangement uses TRBV4-1 and TRBJ2-3; 9 positions agree with TRBD2. Germline V gene lookup returns CDR1 MGHRA and CDR2 YSYEKL. Losses at the gene ends were 0 bases for V and 7 bases for J; bases not matched to a gene: 11. The CDR3 sequence is 17 residues long. The CDR3: CASSQEGLAGFGHTQYF. The CDR3, as DNA: TGCGCCAGCAGCCAAGAAGGGCTAGCGGGGTTTGGCCATACGCAGTATTTT.

V and J are TRBV4-1 and TRBJ2-3; TRBD2 matches at 14 bases. The CDR3 length is 16 residues. V lost 4 bases, J lost 5 bases, and 5 bases stayed unmatched. Germline assignment: CDR1 MGHRA and CDR2 YSYEKL. CDR3 protein: CASSRGLAGVVDTQYF. Here the CDR3 DNA reads TGCGCCAGCAGCCGGGGACTAGCGGGGGTAGTAGATACGCAGTATTTT.

The V call is TRBV9, the J call TRBJ2-7; 8 nucleotides match TRBD2. The germline V gene has CDR1 SGDLS and CDR2 YYNGEE. This CDR3 has 16 residues. Trimming removed 0 bases from V and 5 bases from J; junction bases left unmatched: 10. This chain's CDR3 is CASSVGVGLGSNEQYF. The CDR3, as DNA: TGTGCCAGCAGCGTAGGGGTGGGACTAGGCAGCAACGAGCAGTACTTC.

The rearrangement uses TRBV7-2 and TRBJ2-3, with 11 positions matching TRBD2. Trimming at V came to 1 base and at J to 2 bases, leaving 8 bases not matched to a gene. This CDR3 has 18 residues. In germline, CDR1 is SGHTA, CDR2 FQGNSA. CDR3 in DNA: TGTGCCAGCAGCTTAGACCTAGCGGGGGGCCGGGTCACAGATACGCAGTATTTT. Translated, it gives CASSLDLAGGRVTDTQYF. The entire variable domain, with the rest obtained from reference TRBV7-2 and TRBJ2-3, is as follows: GAGVSQSPSNKVTEKGKDVELRCDPISGHTALYWYRQSLGQGLEFLIYFQGNSAPDKSGLPSDRFSAERTGGSVSTLTIQRTQQEDSAVYLCASSLDLAGGRVTDTQYFGPGTRLTVL.

CDR3 in DNA: TGCGCCAGCAACAGGGGCATTAGCACAGATACGCAGTATTTT. Its protein product is CASNRGISTDTQYF. This chain uses TRBV5-1 with TRBJ2-3; 7 bases are shared with TRBD1. This CDR3 is built from 14 residues. V was clipped by 6 bases and J by 0 bases; unmatched bases: 4. Germline loops: CDR1 SGHRS, CDR2 YFSETQ.

This clone was counted only a few times. The V and J genes are TRBV6-5 and TRBJ2-2; D tentatively reads TRBD1 or TRBD2 (5 bases each). V was shortened by 6 bases and J by 6 bases, with 17 bases between the two germline ends. This CDR3 spans 15 amino acids. The germline gives CDR1 MNHEY, CDR2 SVGAGI. The CDR3 spells CASRGTGTAPGELFF. Here the CDR3 DNA reads TGTGCCAGCAGGGGGACCGGGACGGCTCCCGGGGAGCTGTTTTTT.